Included here is one T cell receptor (beta chain) sequence, with context. The sample comes from a study of blood T cell repertoires in COVID-19. Turning to the study itself: Researchers got acute and convalescent COVID-19 samples from the United States, Italy and Spain. Sample material is recorded as cDNA or gDNA derived from T cells, B-cell-depleted T cells, or PBMCs.

Data came from immunoSEQ multiplex PCR; TCRdb stores just in-frame clones and leaves some out. The table records some 270,000 clones, roughly 84% of them present only once. V shed 3 bases, J shed 6 bases, and the junction held 9 bases outside the gene matches. This CDR3 has 15 residues. Per germline, CDR1 LNHDA and CDR2 SQIVND (reference sequence). The Seattle site enrolled patients during active infection and followed them longitudinally. The sequence was collected from a human donor with COVID-19, enrolled during active disease. The donor label of this sample is uncertain. The rearrangement links TRBV19 to TRBJ1-2, with 8 bases lining up with TRBD1. The material sequenced was peripheral blood. The CDR3 loop is CASSIRSTGEDGYTF. The CDR3 DNA is TGTGCCAGTAGTATCCGGTCGACAGGGGAAGATGGCTACACCTTC.